This T cell receptor (beta chain) appears in the sequencing data of a study of T cells in Graves' hyperthyroidism and ophthalmopathy (dated by TCRdb to the late 2010s). Describing the broader study: Peripheral blood was collected at initial diagnosis, before any treatment. TCR V-J signatures able to tell the groups apart were searched for in a discovery cohort of 90 to 100 patients, of whom under 45 had Graves' ophthalmopathy and about 60 had stable Graves' hyperthyroidism. Whether ophthalmopathy could be predicted prospectively was tested in an independent validation cohort made up of about 20 hyperthyroidism patients plus 17 patients who later progressed to ophthalmopathy. For training and testing, the approximately 97 patients in the discovery cohort were randomly divided in a 7:3 ratio. Thyroid tissue and blood T-cell repertoires from about 6 Graves' hyperthyroidism patients were also compared in the study. After sampling, hyperthyroidism patients received methimazole starting at 30 mg daily, and ophthalmopathy patients received high-dose intravenous methylprednisolone. TCR Vbeta CDR3 sequencing of roughly 140 peripheral blood samples (about 45 ophthalmopathy, 70 to 85 hyperthyroidism and some 17 progressor patients) is reported in the paper.

TCR beta CDR3 regions were amplified from RNA transcripts. The TCR CDR3 was subjected to a first round of RT-PCR using the HTBI primer set and the Qiagen OneStep RT-PCR kit. Libraries were constructed in a second round of multiplex PCR, after which size selection and purification were performed. Libraries were sequenced paired-end with 100 bp reads on an Illumina HiSeq2000. From the authors' description of their analysis: SOAPnuke was used to process the raw data, removing reads that contained adapters or uncalled bases, had a mean Phred below 15, or lacked an exact match to the constant primer or identifier. High-quality paired reads were merged using COPE v1.2.5, and each unique nucleotide sequence was defined as a clonotype. Clonotypes were aligned to IMGT TRBV, TRBD and TRBJ reference segments using MiTCR v1.1. The analysis was restricted to V-J combinations with a frequency above 0.0001, which together covered roughly 99% of the repertoires. The TCS score was defined as F50 (clonal expansion) divided by E x V (chaos), with BLOSUM62-based TCRdist calculated between CDR3 peptides within each V-J. Welch's t-statistics and random forest reduced just over 500 V-J features to under 15, which were used in a naive Bayes classifier (R e1071). The similarity between thyroid and blood repertoires was quantified using the Morisita-Horn index. TCRdb reworked the public reads: Q25 trimming with fastp, MiXCR clone assembly, productive beta chains retained. Every entry covers one CDR3 protein and lists the most common genes and DNA from its rows. TCRdb, rather than the study authors, made the V and J calls. In this sample the table shows over 700,000 distinct CDR3 sequences, around 38% of which occur a single time. The ten largest clonotypes hold 7.5% to 9.5% of the sample.

Summary of the overall study and its limitations: In cross-validation, a model built on a 13 V-J signature told ophthalmopathy apart from stable hyperthyroidism with approximately 90% sensitivity and about 81% specificity, and in testing the same model reached 80%/75%. Most expanded thyroid clonotypes (frequency above 0.001) were also detected in blood, a finding suggesting that blood repertoires may reflect thyroid immune responses. In validation, progression to ophthalmopathy was predicted by the model with roughly 69% sensitivity and around 76% specificity, a median of around 6.5 months before onset. Sample size was not statistically predetermined, and investigators were not blinded to group allocation.

As regards this clonotype: It lacks a known antigen. Nothing much larger sits one base from this clone, and base qualities are not available.

Stable Graves' hyperthyroidism was defined as no progression to ophthalmopathy during 18 months of follow-up. Hyperthyroidism patients were newly diagnosed, with disease duration under 2 months, and aged 18 to 65 years. The study excluded patients with uncontrolled infections, other autoimmune diseases, pregnancy or lactation. Diagnoses were based on clinical symptoms, serum thyroxine and TRAb, thyroid ultrasound and orbital computed tomography. PBMCs were isolated from more than 8 ml of fresh peripheral blood by Ficoll-Paque density gradient centrifugation. Trizol reagent was used to extract total RNA, and RNA quality was then checked on an Agilent 2100 Bioanalyzer. The CDR1 and CDR2 encoded by the germline V gene are MGHDK and SYGVNS. Measured from the cysteine to the phenylalanine, the CDR3 is 14 residues long. The DNA shown is the 42-base CDR3, in frame from base 1. V is cut by 0 bases and J by 4 bases, and the space between the germline ends is 4 bases.

This receptor was obtained from a man between 18 and 35 years old with Graves' hyperthyroidism. Recombination connected TRBV25-1 to TRBJ2-6; the D gene is unclear. The source material was blood. The sequenced DNA: TGTGCCAGCAGTGAATACGGAGGGGCCAACGTCCTGACTTTC. Translation gives CASSEYGGANVLTF.